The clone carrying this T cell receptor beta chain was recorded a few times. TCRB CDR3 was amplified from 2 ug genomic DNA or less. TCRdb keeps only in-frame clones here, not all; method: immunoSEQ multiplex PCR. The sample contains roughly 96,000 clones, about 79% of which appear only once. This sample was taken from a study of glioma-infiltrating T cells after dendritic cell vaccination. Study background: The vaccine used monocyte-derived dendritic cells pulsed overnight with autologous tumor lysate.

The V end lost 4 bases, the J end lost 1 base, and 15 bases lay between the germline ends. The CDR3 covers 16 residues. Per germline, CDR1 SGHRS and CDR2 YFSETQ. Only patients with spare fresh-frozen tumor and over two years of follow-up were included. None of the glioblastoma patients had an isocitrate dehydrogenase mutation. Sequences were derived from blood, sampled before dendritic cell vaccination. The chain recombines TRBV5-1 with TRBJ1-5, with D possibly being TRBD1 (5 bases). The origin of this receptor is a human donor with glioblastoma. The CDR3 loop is CASSRVPGFSNQPQHF. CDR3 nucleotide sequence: TGCGCCAGCAGCCGAGTTCCAGGGTTCAGCAATCAGCCCCAGCATTTT.